This TCR beta chain was recorded in a study of CD8+ T cells in alopecia areata. cDNA reverse transcribed from extracted RNA served as the sequencing template. Only in-frame clones appear in the TCRdb table, and some are missing; sequencing was by immunoSEQ multiplex PCR. The table records about 110,000 clones, around 59% of them present only once. The germline V and J ends were trimmed by 1 base and 1 base, with 4 bases remaining between them. Germline assignment: CDR1 LGHNA and CDR2 YNFKEQ. CDR3 length: 14 residues. Sequenced sample: CD8+ T cells sorted from blood. The chain carries TRBV4-2 and TRBJ1-4; D gene uncertain. This clonotype was obtained from a human donor in good health. The CDR3 here is CASSQAETNEKLFF. CDR3 in DNA: TGTGCCAGCAGCCAAGCCGAAACTAATGAAAAACTGTTTTTT.